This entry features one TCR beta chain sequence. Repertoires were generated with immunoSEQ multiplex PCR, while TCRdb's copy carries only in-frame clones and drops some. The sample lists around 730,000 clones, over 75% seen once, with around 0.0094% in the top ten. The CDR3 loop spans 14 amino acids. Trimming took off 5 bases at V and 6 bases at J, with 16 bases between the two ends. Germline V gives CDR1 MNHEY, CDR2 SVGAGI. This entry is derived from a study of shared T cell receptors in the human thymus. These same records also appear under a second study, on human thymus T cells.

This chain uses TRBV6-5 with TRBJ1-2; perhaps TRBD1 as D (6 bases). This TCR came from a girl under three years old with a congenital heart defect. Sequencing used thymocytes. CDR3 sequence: CASSKWDTLDGYTF. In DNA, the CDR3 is TGTGCCAGCAGTAAATGGGACACATTAGATGGCTACACCTTC.